This is a list of T cell receptor beta chains from one sample in a study of blood T cell repertoires in COVID-19. The repertoire was sequenced with immunoSEQ multiplex PCR; TCRdb's copy has only in-frame clones and lacks some. The repertoire holds around 150,000 clones, with roughly 83% as singletons. The sequenced sample was PBMCs or T cells enriched from blood (not recorded which). The receptor source for this set is an older woman who had recovered from COVID-19. The CDR3 runs from the conserved cysteine through the conserved F or W. The D gene is left open where the match is weak. Expanded clones are given a class, and other clones once, few, many or no size at all.

CDR3 DNA,CDR3 protein,D gene,J gene,V gene,clone size
TGCGCCAGCAGGTCGGGACACAACACCGGGGAGCTGTTTTTT,CASRSGHNTGELFF,NA,TRBJ2-2,TRBV5-1,few
TGTGCCAGCCTATTAGATACTGAAGCTTTCTTT,CASLLDTEAFF,NA,TRBJ1-1,TRBV2,NA
TGTGCCATCAGTGAAACGAGGGCGCGGAATAATTCACCCCTCCACTTT,CAISETRARNNSPLHF,NA,TRBJ1-6,TRBV10-3,NA
TGTGCCAGCAGCCGCTCTGGACAGGGCACTGAAGCTTTCTTT,CASSRSGQGTEAFF,TRBD1,TRBJ1-1,TRBV27,once
TGTGCCTGGGAGCTAGGGGTCGAGCAGTACTTC,CAWELGVEQYF,NA,TRBJ2-7,TRBV30,NA
TGCGCCAGCAGCTTTTCACTAGGGAATGAAAAACTGTTTTTT,CASSFSLGNEKLFF,NA,TRBJ1-4,TRBV5-1,NA
TGTGCCAGCAGCTTTAGCGGGCGAGCAGATACGCAGTATTTT,CASSFSGRADTQYF,TRBD2,TRBJ2-3,TRBV14,few
TGTGCCATCAGTGAGTTCGGGGGCGGGGGCGAGCAGTACTTC,CAISEFGGGGEQYF,NA,TRBJ2-7,TRBV10-3,NA
TGTGCCAGCAGTGACCGAGGGACAGTCGGGGCCTTTGAAGCTTTCTTT,CASSDRGTVGAFEAFF,TRBD1,TRBJ1-1,TRBV6-1,once
TGCAGCTTCCTTCGGGGGGGGGCCGCAGAGACCCAGTACTTC,CSFLRGGAAETQYF,TRBD2,TRBJ2-5,TRBV29-1,NA
TGTGCCAGCAGCTGGGGACAGGGGGCGATTGGAACTGAAGCTTTCTTT,CASSWGQGAIGTEAFF,TRBD1,TRBJ1-1,TRBV5-4,NA
TGTGCCAGCAGCCTTCGACAGGGGGTCGTAAACTATGGCTACACCTTC,CASSLRQGVVNYGYTF,TRBD1,TRBJ1-2,TRBV7-8,NA
TGTGCCAGCAGCTACGGGACAGGGTACACCGGGGAGCTGTTTTTT,CASSYGTGYTGELFF,TRBD1,TRBJ2-2,TRBV7-9,NA
TGTGCCAGCAGAGCCACAGGGGGCAGGGATACGCAGTATTTT,CASRATGGRDTQYF,TRBD1,TRBJ2-3,TRBV6-5,NA
TGTGCCTGGAGTAGGGCTAGCGGGAGGAGAGATACGCAGTATTTT,CAWSRASGRRDTQYF,TRBD2,TRBJ2-3,TRBV30,NA
TGCGCCAGCAGTGGGGGGGCGCTGAACACTGAAGCTTTCTTT,CASSGGALNTEAFF,NA,TRBJ1-1,TRBV4-1,NA
TGTGCCAGCAGTGATGGCGCTAGCGGGTCTCTAAGAGGTGAGCAGTTCTTC,CASSDGASGSLRGEQFF,TRBD2,TRBJ2-1,TRBV2,NA
TGTGCCAGCAGTTACTCGCGGCTTCACCGGGATACGCAGTATTTT,CASSYSRLHRDTQYF,NA,TRBJ2-3,TRBV6-5,NA
TGTGCCAGCAGTTTTACTAGCGGGGGGGCGTTTGAGCAGTTCTTC,CASSFTSGGAFEQFF,TRBD2,TRBJ2-1,TRBV28,once
TGTGCCAGCAGCTTGAGAGGGTCACCCCTCCACTTT,CASSLRGSPLHF,NA,TRBJ1-6,TRBV5-4,NA
TGTGCCAGCAGCGTAGAAGTCAGCACCGGGGAGCTGTTTTTT,CASSVEVSTGELFF,NA,TRBJ2-2,TRBV9,NA
TGCAGTGCTAGTGCCGGGACAGGGGGAGGATCACCCCTCCACTTT,CSASAGTGGGSPLHF,TRBD1,TRBJ1-6,TRBV20-1,once
TGTGCCAGCCCCCGAGGGGATACGCAGTATTTT,CASPRGDTQYF,NA,TRBJ2-3,TRBV27,NA
TGTGCCTGGAGTGAGGCAGCCGTCGGGGGCTACACCTTC,CAWSEAAVGGYTF,NA,TRBJ1-2,TRBV30,NA
TGTGCCAGCACCCCCCAGGGGTTCATAGGCAATCAGCCCCAGCATTTT,CASTPQGFIGNQPQHF,NA,TRBJ1-5,TRBV28,NA
TGTGCCATCAGTGAGTCCTTAAGACAGGGGTCCACGGGGGAGCTGTTTTTT,CAISESLRQGSTGELFF,TRBD1,TRBJ2-2,TRBV10-3,once